The next 22 T cell receptor beta chains were all read from a single sample in a study of T cells expressing NK-cell markers. TCRdb re-called the 5' RACE reads and gives one entry per CDR3 protein, without DNA. The data show 350,000 to 500,000 distinct CDR3 sequences, and the top ten clones hold approximately 7%. Specimen: blood T cells: a sorted CD56 or NKG2C T cell subset, CD4+ or CD8+ T cells, or bulk PBMC T cells (not recorded which). These receptors all come from a woman aged 18 to 75 in good health.

This sequence joins TRBV20-1 and TRBJ2-4; the D call of TRBD1 rests on TCRdb alone, since no DNA is present to check it. The CDR3 extends over 15 amino acids. The germline V gene has CDR1 DFQATT and CDR2 SNEGSKA (reference sequence). The chain's CDR3 is CSARDPGQGKNIQYF.

The chain employs TRBV11-2 and TRBJ2-3; checking the TCRdb D call of TRBD1 is not possible without DNA. The germline CDR1 and CDR2 sequences are SGHAT and FQNNGV. CDR3 size: 14 residues. The CDR3 loop is CASSPPGRTDTQYF.

The chain is built from TRBV3-1 and TRBJ2-3; the TCRdb call, TRBD2, lacks DNA for checking. The CDR3 has 13 amino acids. Germline CDR1 is LGHDT and CDR2 is YNNKEL (reference sequence). CDR3: CASSQLASDTQYF.

The V call is TRBV3-1, the J call TRBJ2-1. Germline values: CDR1 LGHDT, CDR2 YNNKEL (reference sequence). CDR3 size: 11 residues. CDR3 sequence: CASSWDREQFF.

The gene calls are TRBV20-1 and TRBJ1-2; absent DNA, TCRdb's TRBD1 call cannot be checked. There are 12 residues in the CDR3. Germline V gives CDR1 DFQATT, CDR2 SNEGSKA (reference sequence). Here the CDR3 reads CSANKGNYGYTF.

V gene TRBV20-1 combines with J gene TRBJ1-6. The CDR3 has 14 residues. The V gene's germline CDR1 is DFQATT and CDR2 SNEGSKA (reference sequence). CDR3 in amino acids: CSAPKAEGDSPLHF.

The chain joins TRBV5-5 to TRBJ2-5; TCRdb's D gene call, TRBD2, goes unchecked for lack of DNA. Germline assignment: CDR1 SGHKS and CDR2 YYEKEE (reference sequence). This CDR3 has 14 residues. CDR3 region: CASSLLPSSYTQYF.

The chain employs TRBV7-9 and TRBJ2-7; TCRdb's D call, TRBD2, is unchecked because there is no DNA. The germline V gene has CDR1 SEHNR and CDR2 FQNEAQ (reference sequence). The CDR3 is made up of 15 amino acids. CDR3 amino acids: CASSLVPSGSPEQYF.

J is TRBJ2-3 and V is TRBV20-1; the D gene TCRdb calls, TRBD2, cannot be checked with no DNA. The length of the CDR3 is 16 residues. The germline gives CDR1 DFQATT, CDR2 SNEGSKA (reference sequence). CDR3: CSARDQQRRRTDTQYF.

The chain uses TRBV29-1 and TRBJ2-2. The CDR3 loop spans 14 amino acids. Germline-derived CDR1 and CDR2 are SQVTM and ANQGSEA. The CDR3 region is CSVVRNGLPGELFF.

Here the CDR3 reads CASSFVVSGGDEQYF. This chain joins TRBV28 and TRBJ2-7; no DNA is available, so the TRBD2 call from TCRdb remains unchecked. The CDR3 runs to 15 residues. Germline V gene data show CDR1 as MDHEN and CDR2 as SYDVKM.

The V gene is TRBV20-1, the J gene TRBJ2-1; TCRdb returns TRBD1, unconfirmable since there is no DNA. CDR1 is DFQATT, CDR2 SNEGSKA, per germline (reference sequence). The CDR3 has 18 amino acids. The CDR3 sequence is CSARREGGTPRSYNEQFF.

The chain carries TRBV20-1 and TRBJ1-2; TCRdb reports TRBD1, a call that lacks DNA to check it against. Germline CDR1 is DFQATT and CDR2 is SNEGSKA (reference sequence). This CDR3 comprises 13 residues. The CDR3 protein is CSAAEGADYGYTF.

The chain carries TRBV5-1 and TRBJ2-3; TCRdb's D gene call, TRBD1, goes unchecked for lack of DNA. This CDR3 region has 14 residues. Germline assignment: CDR1 SGHRS and CDR2 YFSETQ. CDR3 amino acids: CASSLQGPTDTQYF.

This chain connects TRBV7-9 to TRBJ2-1; TCRdb indicates TRBD2, and absent DNA this call remains unverified. The CDR3 contains 15 residues. The germline CDR1 and CDR2 sequences are SEHNR and FQNEAQ (reference sequence). This CDR3 is CASVTSGYSYNEQFF.

V gene TRBV11-2 combines with J gene TRBJ2-7. The CDR3 sequence is 12 residues long. The germline CDR1 and CDR2 sequences are SGHAT and FQNNGV. CDR3: CASSFNRGEQYF.

The chain uses TRBV6-5 and TRBJ2-1. Germline assignment: CDR1 MNHEY and CDR2 SVGAGI. CDR3 size: 11 residues. The CDR3 loop is CASSFGLEQFF.

The rearrangement joins TRBV6-1 to TRBJ2-3; absent DNA, TCRdb's TRBD1 call cannot be checked. The CDR3 consists of 14 residues. Germline assignment: CDR1 MNHNS and CDR2 SASEGT. CDR3 sequence reads: CASGVGPVTDTQYF.

The chain is built from TRBV7-9 and TRBJ2-1; TCRdb gives TRBD1 as the D gene, but with no DNA this cannot be confirmed. Germline V gene lookup returns CDR1 SEHNR and CDR2 FQNEAQ (reference sequence). The CDR3 extends over 15 amino acids. CDR3: CASSLGGGGTDEQFF.

The gene calls are TRBV5-1 and TRBJ2-2; as DNA is missing, the TRBD2 call by TCRdb cannot be tested. The CDR3 is made up of 15 amino acids. Germline V gene data show CDR1 as SGHRS and CDR2 as YFSETQ. The CDR3 region is CASNERELATGELFF. The entire variable domain, with the rest obtained from reference TRBV5-1 and TRBJ2-2, is as follows: KAGVTQTPRYLIKTRGQQVTLSCSPISGHRSVSWYQQTPGQGLQFLFEYFSETQRNKGNFPGRFSGRQFSNSRSEMNVSTLELGDSALYLCASNERELATGELFFGEGSRLTVL.

The chain links TRBV7-9 to TRBJ2-3. From germline, CDR1 is SEHNR and CDR2 FQNEAQ (reference sequence). The CDR3 covers 14 residues. CDR3 residues: CASSGLSSTDTQYF.

CDR3 protein: CASSLGGTGGGGEQFF. The chain has TRBV5-6 and TRBJ2-1; the D call of TRBD1 rests on TCRdb alone, since no DNA is present to check it. Germline V CDR1 and CDR2: SGHDT, YYEEEE. The CDR3 runs to 16 residues.